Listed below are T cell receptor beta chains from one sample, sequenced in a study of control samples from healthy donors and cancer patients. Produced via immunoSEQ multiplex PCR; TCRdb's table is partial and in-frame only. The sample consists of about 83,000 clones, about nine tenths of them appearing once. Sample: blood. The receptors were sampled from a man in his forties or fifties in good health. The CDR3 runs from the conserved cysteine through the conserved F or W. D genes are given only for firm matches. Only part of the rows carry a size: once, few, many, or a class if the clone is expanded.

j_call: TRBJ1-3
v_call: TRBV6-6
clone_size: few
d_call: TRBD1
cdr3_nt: TGTGCCAGCAGTGACAGGGGTGCTGGAAACACCATATATTTT
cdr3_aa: CASSDRGAGNTIYF

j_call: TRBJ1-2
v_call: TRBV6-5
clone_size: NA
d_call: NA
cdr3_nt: TGTGCCAGCAGTTACATCGGGGGTGGAGGCTATGGCTACACCTTC
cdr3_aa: CASSYIGGGGYGYTF

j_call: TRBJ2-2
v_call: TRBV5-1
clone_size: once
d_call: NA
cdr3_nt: TGCGCCAGCAGCTTGCGGGGAAGGGACACCGGGGAGCTGTTTTTT
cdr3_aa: CASSLRGRDTGELFF

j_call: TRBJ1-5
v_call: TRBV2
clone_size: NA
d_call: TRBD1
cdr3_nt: TGTGCCAGCAGTGAACTCGGGACAGGCTCCTATCAGCCCCAGCATTTT
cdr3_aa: CASSELGTGSYQPQHF

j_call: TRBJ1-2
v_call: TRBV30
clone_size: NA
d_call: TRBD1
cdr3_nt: TGTGCCTTTTTAGACAGGGTGACGAGGTATGGCTACACCTTC
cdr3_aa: CAFLDRVTRYGYTF

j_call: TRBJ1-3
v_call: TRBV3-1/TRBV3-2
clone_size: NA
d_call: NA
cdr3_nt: TGTGCCAGCAGCCAAACTTCAGGAAACACCATATATTTT
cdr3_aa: CASSQTSGNTIYF

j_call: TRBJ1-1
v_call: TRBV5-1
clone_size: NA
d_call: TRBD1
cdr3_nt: TGCGCCAGCAGCTTGGAAAAACCGGGACAGGGGGCTTTCTTT
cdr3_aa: CASSLEKPGQGAFF

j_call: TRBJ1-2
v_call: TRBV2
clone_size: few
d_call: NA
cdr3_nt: TGTGCCAGCAGTGAACAGACTTCTAACTATGGCTACACCTTC
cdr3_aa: CASSEQTSNYGYTF

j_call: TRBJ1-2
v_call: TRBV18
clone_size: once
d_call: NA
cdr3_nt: TGTGCCAGCTCACCGGGAGGGGACGGCTATGGCTACACCTTC
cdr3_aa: CASSPGGDGYGYTF

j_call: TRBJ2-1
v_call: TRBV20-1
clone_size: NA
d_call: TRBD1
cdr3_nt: TGCAGTGCTAGCAGGGGGCTGGAGCAGTTCTTC
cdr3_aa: CSASRGLEQFF

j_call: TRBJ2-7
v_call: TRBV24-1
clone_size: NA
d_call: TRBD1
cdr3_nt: TGTGCCACCAGTGATACCGGGACAGGGAGCTACGAGCAGTACTTC
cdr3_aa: CATSDTGTGSYEQYF

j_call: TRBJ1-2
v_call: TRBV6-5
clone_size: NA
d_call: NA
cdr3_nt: TGTGCCAGCAGTTCGCGTGGAGGGGTTGGCTACACCTTC
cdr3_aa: CASSSRGGVGYTF

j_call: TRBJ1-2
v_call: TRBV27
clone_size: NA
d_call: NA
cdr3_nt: TGTGCCAGCAGTTCTTACAGGGAGGACTATGGCTACACCTTC
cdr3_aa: CASSSYREDYGYTF

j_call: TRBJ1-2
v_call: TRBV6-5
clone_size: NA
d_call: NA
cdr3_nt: TGTGCCAGCAGTTTAGAACAGGGTGCCTATGGCTACACCTTC
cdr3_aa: CASSLEQGAYGYTF

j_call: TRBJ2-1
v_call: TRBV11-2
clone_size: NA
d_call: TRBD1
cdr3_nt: TGTGCCAGCAGCTCGACAGGGAGTGAGCAGTTCTTC
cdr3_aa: CASSSTGSEQFF

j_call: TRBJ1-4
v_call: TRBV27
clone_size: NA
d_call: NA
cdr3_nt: TGTGCCAGCAGTTCCCCTAGGACAGCAACTAATGAAAAACTGTTTTTT
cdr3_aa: CASSSPRTATNEKLFF

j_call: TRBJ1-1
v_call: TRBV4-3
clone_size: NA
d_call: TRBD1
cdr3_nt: TGCGCCAGCAGCCAAGATCCAAACAGGGGCGCGGATGCTTTCTTT
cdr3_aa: CASSQDPNRGADAFF

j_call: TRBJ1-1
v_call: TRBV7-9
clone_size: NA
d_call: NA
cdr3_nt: TGTGCCAGCAGCTTCCGGGGGCACACTGAAGCTTTCTTT
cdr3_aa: CASSFRGHTEAFF

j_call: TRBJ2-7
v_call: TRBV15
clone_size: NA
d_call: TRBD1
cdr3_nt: TGTGCCACCAGCAGTAATCCGGGACAGGGGAACTACGAGCAGTACTTC
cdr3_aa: CATSSNPGQGNYEQYF

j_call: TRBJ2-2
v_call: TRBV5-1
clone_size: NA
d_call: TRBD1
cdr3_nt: TGCGCCAGCAGCTTGGAGGGACAGGGTGCCGGGGAGCTGTTTTTT
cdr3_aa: CASSLEGQGAGELFF

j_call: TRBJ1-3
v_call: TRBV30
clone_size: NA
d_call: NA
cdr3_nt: TGTGCCTGGAGGACAGGAGTCTCTGGAAACACCATATATTTT
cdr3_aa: CAWRTGVSGNTIYF

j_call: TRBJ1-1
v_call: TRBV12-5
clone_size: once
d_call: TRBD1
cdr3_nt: TGTGCTAGTGGCCAACCCGCCCAGGGGGAAACTGAAGCTTTCTTT
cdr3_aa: CASGQPAQGETEAFF

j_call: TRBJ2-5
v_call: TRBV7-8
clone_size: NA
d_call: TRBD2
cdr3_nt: TGTGCCAGCAGCCAAACTAGCGTCCTGGGGACCCAGTACTTC
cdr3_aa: CASSQTSVLGTQYF

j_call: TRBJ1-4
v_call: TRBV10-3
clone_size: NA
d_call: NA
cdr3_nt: TGTGCCATCAGTGAGTCGAAAGGAAGAGGGATCAGCGAAAAACTGTTTTTT
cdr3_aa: CAISESKGRGISEKLFF

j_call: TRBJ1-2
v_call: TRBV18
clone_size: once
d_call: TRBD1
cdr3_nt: TGTGCCAGCTCACCAGTCGGACAGGCCCTTAACTATGGCTACACCTTC
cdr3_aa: CASSPVGQALNYGYTF

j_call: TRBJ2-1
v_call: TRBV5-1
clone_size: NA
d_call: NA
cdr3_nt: TGCGCCAGCAGCTTAGACCCGGGAATTCAATCCAATGAGCAGTTCTTC
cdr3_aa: CASSLDPGIQSNEQFF

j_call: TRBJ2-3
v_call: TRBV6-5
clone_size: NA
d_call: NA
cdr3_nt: TGTGCCAGCAGTTCTCCGGGACTCCGCACAGATACGCAGTATTTT
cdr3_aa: CASSSPGLRTDTQYF

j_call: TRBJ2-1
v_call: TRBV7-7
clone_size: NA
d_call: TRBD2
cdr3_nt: TGTGCCAGCTCCCAGCGGGAATACAATGAGCAGTTCTTC
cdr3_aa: CASSQREYNEQFF

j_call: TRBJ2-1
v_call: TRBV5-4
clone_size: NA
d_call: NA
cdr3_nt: TGTGCCAGCAGCTTGGAGTCCAGGGATGAGCAGTTCTTC
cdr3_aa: CASSLESRDEQFF

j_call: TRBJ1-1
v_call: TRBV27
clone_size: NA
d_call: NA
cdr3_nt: TGTGCCAGCAGTTTCGGCGGGCTGAACACTGAAGCTTTCTTT
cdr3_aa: CASSFGGLNTEAFF

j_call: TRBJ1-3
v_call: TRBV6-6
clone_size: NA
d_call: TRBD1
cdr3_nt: TGTGCCAGCAGTACCGGACAGGTCTCTGGAAACACCATATATTTT
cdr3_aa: CASSTGQVSGNTIYF

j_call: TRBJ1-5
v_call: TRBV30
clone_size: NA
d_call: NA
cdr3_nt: TGTGCCTGGAGTGTACAAGAGGGCCAGCCCCAGCATTTT
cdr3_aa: CAWSVQEGQPQHF

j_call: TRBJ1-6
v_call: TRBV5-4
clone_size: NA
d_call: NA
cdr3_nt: TGTGCCAGCAGCTTGGGGGGAGAATATAATTCACCCCTCCACTTT
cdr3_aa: CASSLGGEYNSPLHF

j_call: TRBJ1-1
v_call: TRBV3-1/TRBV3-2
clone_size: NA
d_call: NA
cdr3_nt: TGTGCCAGCAGCCAGACACAGGTGGGAAGAACTGAAGCTTTCTTT
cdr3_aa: CASSQTQVGRTEAFF

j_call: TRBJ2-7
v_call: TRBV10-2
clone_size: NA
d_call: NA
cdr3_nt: TGCGCCAGCGGGGGCTACTACGAGCAGTACTTC
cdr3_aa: CASGGYYEQYF

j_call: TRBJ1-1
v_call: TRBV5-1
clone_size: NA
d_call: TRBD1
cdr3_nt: TGCGCCAGCAGCTTGAGCCCCCCGGGACAGGGGGTTATGAACACTGAAGCTTTCTTT
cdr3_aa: CASSLSPPGQGVMNTEAFF

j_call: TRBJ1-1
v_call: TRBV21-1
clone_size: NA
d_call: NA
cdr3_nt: TGTGCCAGCAGAAGCTCCCGGGACACGCTACTTGAAGCTTTCTTT
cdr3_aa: CASRSSRDTLLEAFF

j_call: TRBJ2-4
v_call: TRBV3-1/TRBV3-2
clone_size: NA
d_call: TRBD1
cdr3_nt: TGTGCCAGCAGCCAATCAGGGACAGGGGCGAACATTCAGTACTTC
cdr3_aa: CASSQSGTGANIQYF

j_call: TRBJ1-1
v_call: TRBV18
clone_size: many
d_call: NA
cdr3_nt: TGTGCCAGCTCACCAGGACTGAACACTGAAGCTTTCTTT
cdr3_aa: CASSPGLNTEAFF

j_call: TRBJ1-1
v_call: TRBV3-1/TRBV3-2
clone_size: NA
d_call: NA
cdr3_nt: TGTGCCAGCAGCCAAGGGCCGGAGGGAAACACTGAAGCTTTCTTT
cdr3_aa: CASSQGPEGNTEAFF

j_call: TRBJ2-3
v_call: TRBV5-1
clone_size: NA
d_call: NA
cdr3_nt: TGCGCCAGCAGCTTGGGGACATCCCCCGCTAGCACAGATACGCAGTATTTT
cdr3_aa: CASSLGTSPASTDTQYF

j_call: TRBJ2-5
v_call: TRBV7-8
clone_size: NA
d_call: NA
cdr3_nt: TGTGCCAGCAGCTACACACCGTACCGAGAAGAGACCCAGTACTTC
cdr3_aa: CASSYTPYREETQYF

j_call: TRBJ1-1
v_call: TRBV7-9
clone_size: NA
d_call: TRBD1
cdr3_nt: TGTGCCAGCAGTTCGTGGACAGGGACTGAAGCTTTCTTT
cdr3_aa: CASSSWTGTEAFF

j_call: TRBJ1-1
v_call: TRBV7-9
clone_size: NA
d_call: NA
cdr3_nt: TGTGCTTCAGCTGGGGTTTCGAGCACTGAAGCTTTCTTT
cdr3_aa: CASAGVSSTEAFF

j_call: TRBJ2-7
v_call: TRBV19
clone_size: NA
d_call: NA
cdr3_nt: TGTGCCAGTAGTCCAGGGTACGAGCAGTACTTC
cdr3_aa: CASSPGYEQYF

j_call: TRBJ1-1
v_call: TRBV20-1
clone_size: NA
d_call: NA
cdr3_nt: TGCAGTGCCCGTGTGAACACTGAAGCTTTCTTT
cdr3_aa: CSARVNTEAFF

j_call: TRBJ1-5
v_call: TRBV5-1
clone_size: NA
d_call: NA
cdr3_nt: TGCGCCAGCAGCTTGAGGGACGGGGGGCCCCAGCATTTT
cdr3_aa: CASSLRDGGPQHF

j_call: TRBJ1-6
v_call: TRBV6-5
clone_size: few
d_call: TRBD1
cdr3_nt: TGTGCCAGCAGTAGCGCTGGACAGGGTAATTCACCCCTCCACTTT
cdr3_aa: CASSSAGQGNSPLHF

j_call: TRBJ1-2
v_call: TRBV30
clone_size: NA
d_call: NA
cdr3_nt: TGTGCCTGGAGTCCCTATGTCAGTAACTATGGCTACACCTTC
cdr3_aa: CAWSPYVSNYGYTF

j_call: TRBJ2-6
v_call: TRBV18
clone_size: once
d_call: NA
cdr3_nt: TGTGCCAGCTCACCACAGTTCTACGGGGCCAACGTCCTGACTTTC
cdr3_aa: CASSPQFYGANVLTF

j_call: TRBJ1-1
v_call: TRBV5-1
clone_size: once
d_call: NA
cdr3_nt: TGCGCCAGCAGCTTGGGGGATACGGGAGTTTATGGGACTGAAGCTTTCTTT
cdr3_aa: CASSLGDTGVYGTEAFF

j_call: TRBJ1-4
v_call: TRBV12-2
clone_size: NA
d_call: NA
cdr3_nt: TGTGCAAGTCGACTTAGGTGGTCGAAACTGTTTTTT
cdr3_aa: CASRLRWSKLFF

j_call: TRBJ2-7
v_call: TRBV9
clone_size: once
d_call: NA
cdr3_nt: TGTGCCAGCGCTGCCCGGACAGACTCCTACGAGCAGTACTTC
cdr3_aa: CASAARTDSYEQYF

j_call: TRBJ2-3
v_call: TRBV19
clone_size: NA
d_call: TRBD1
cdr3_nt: TGTGCCAGTAGCAAAACAGGACAGGGGGCGATCCCGGGAACGCAGTATTTT
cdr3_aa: CASSKTGQGAIPGTQYF

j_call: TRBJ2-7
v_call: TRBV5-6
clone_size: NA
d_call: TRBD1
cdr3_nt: TGTGCCAGCAGCTTGGCCCGGGACAGTCCCCACGAGCAGTACTTC
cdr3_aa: CASSLARDSPHEQYF

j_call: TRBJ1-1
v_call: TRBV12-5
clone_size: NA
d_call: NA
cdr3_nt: TGTGCTAGTGGTCCGGCGAACGGGCAGTACACTGAAGCTTTCTTT
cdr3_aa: CASGPANGQYTEAFF

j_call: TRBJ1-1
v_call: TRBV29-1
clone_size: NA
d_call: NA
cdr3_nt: TGCAGCCACCGTGCAAACACTGAAGCTTTCTTT
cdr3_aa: CSHRANTEAFF

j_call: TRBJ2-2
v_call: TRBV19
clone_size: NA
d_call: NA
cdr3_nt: TGTGCCAGTAAACTCCGGGCGCGGGCCGGGGAGCTGTTTTTT
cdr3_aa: CASKLRARAGELFF

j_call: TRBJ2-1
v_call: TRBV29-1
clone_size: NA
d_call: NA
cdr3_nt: TGCAGCGCCGCCACTGGGACTTCGCGGCGTGAGCAGTTCTTC
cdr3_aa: CSAATGTSRREQFF